This entry lists 15 T cell receptor beta chains sequenced from one sample in a study of CD4+ T cells in melanoma. The assay was immunoSEQ multiplex PCR, and TCRdb's table has in-frame clones only and misses some. This table has some 14,000 clones, over 70% appearing once. The source material was cells from a culture (not recorded whether cultured in vitro). All receptors derive from a human donor with melanoma.

The J gene is TRBJ1-4, the V gene TRBV6-1; D may be TRBD1 (5 bases). The ends were cut back, 2 bases at V and 8 bases at J, with 15 bases in the middle. The germline CDR1 and CDR2 sequences are MNHNS and SASEGT. This CDR3 has 15 residues. This chain's CDR3 is CASSENRNLGEKLFF. In nucleotides, the CDR3 is TGTGCCAGCAGTGAAAACAGGAATCTTGGGGAAAAACTGTTTTTT.

The chain links TRBV7-9 to TRBJ1-1; a weak D match, TRBD1 (6 bases). The CDR3 contains 15 residues. Looked up from germline, CDR1 is SEHNR and CDR2 is FQNEAQ (reference sequence). Trimming took 6 bases from V and 9 from J, leaving 23 bases between them. CDR3 nucleotides: TGTGCCAGCAGTATTACAGGGAACCCTTCGAACCAAGCTTTCTTT. It codes for CASSITGNPSNQAFF.

The chain recombines TRBV30 with TRBJ1-1; D is uncertain. Germline assignment: CDR1 GTSNPN and CDR2 SVGIG (reference sequence). The V gene lost 1 base and the J gene lost 1 base, with 7 bases spanning the gap. There are 13 residues in the CDR3. The CDR3 DNA follows: TGTGCCTGGAGTGGTCAGGCGAACACTGAAGCTTTCTTT. Translating it yields CAWSGQANTEAFF.

The rearrangement uses TRBV7-9 and TRBJ2-7, with D perhaps matching TRBD2 (5 bases). CDR1 SEHNR and CDR2 FQNEAQ come from the germline V gene (reference sequence). The V end lost 7 bases, the J end lost 1 base, and 11 bases lay between the germline ends. The CDR3 spans 13 residues. The CDR3 DNA reads as TGTGCCAGCAACCCCGGGAATTCCTACGAGCAGTACTTC. This sequence encodes CASNPGNSYEQYF.

This chain links TRBV18 with TRBJ1-4, with TRBD1 matching 9 bases. The CDR3 spans 15 residues. The junction had 7 bases not matched to a gene; V was cut back by 3 bases and J by 8 bases. CDR1 and CDR2 from the germline V gene are KGHSH and LQKENI. The CDR3 here is CASSPYRGLREKLFF. Here the CDR3 DNA reads TGTGCCAGCTCACCTTACAGGGGGCTCCGGGAAAAACTGTTTTTT.

The rearrangement uses TRBV7-3 and TRBJ2-3; 7 bases agree with TRBD2. The CDR3 is 14 amino acids. The J segment lost 5 bases and the V segment lost 3 bases, leaving 5 bases of the junction unmatched. Germline values: CDR1 SGHTA, CDR2 FQGTGA. CDR3 sequence (DNA): TGTGCCAGCAGCTTCAGCGGGGCGAGAGATACGCAGTATTTT. Encoded protein: CASSFSGARDTQYF.

The genes are TRBV2 and TRBJ2-1, with 12 bases that match TRBD2. Germline values: CDR1 SNHLY, CDR2 FYNNEI. Trimming at V came to 8 bases and at J to 2 bases, leaving 13 bases not matched to a gene. This CDR3 has 18 residues. DNA for the CDR3: TGTGCCAGCCGCCTTGGTGGGCTAGCGGGGGGGCCCTACAATGAGCAGTTCTTC. Its protein product is CASRLGGLAGGPYNEQFF.

The V and J genes are TRBV6-1 and TRBJ1-2; D is undetermined. The CDR3 has 15 amino acids. Germline CDR1 reads MNHNS; CDR2 reads SASEGT. The V end lost 1 base, the J end lost 7 bases, and 16 bases lay between the germline ends. DNA for the CDR3: TGTGCCAGCAGTGAAGGTCCCGGCAGGATAAGTGGCTACACCTTC. Protein: CASSEGPGRISGYTF.

The rearrangement uses TRBV5-6 and TRBJ2-6, with 7 bases aligning to TRBD1. Germline-derived CDR1 and CDR2 are SGHDT and YYEEEE. V trimming: 4 bases; J trimming: 4 bases; junction bases outside the gene matches: 17. This CDR3 is 19 amino acids long. The CDR3 loop reads CASSPKTGWLLSGANVLTF. DNA of the CDR3: TGTGCCAGCAGCCCTAAGACAGGGTGGTTGCTATCGGGGGCCAACGTCCTGACTTTC.

This clone showed up just once. V usage is TRBV11-3 and J usage is TRBJ2-7, with TRBD2 as a possible D gene (6 bases). V shed 2 bases and J shed 1 base, with 9 bases lying between them. There are 14 residues in the CDR3. CDR1 SGHNT and CDR2 YENEEA come from the germline V gene. CDR3 protein: CASSLSGVSYEQYF. As DNA, the CDR3 is TGTGCCAGCAGCTTATCGGGGGTTTCCTACGAGCAGTACTTC.

The V call is TRBV13, the J call TRBJ2-1; TRBD2 matches 9 bases. V shed 5 bases, J shed 6 bases, and the junction held 8 bases outside the gene matches. The length of the CDR3 is 15 residues. CDR1 and CDR2 (germline): PRHDT, FYEKMQ (reference sequence). In DNA form, the CDR3 reads TGTGCCAGCAGCGCCTGGAGCGGGGGGACCAATGAGCAGTTCTTC. Amino acid sequence: CASSAWSGGTNEQFF.

The chain is built from TRBV2 and TRBJ1-4; a possible D gene is TRBD1 (6 bases). The V gene's germline CDR1 is SNHLY and CDR2 FYNNEI. With 3 bases removed from V and 8 bases from J, the gap between germline ends came to 25 bases. CDR3 size: 18 residues. This chain's CDR3 is CASSDSPGGLISQEKLFF. DNA for the CDR3: TGTGCCAGCAGTGATTCGCCCGGGGGCCTAATTAGCCAGGAAAAACTGTTTTTT.

The V call is TRBV15, the J call TRBJ2-3; weak D call: TRBD2 (5 bases). This CDR3 contains 16 residues. The V gene's germline CDR1 is LNHNV and CDR2 YYDKDF (reference sequence). Trimming stripped 0 bases from V and 0 bases from J, with 10 bases between. CDR3 sequence (DNA): TGTGCCACCAGCAGAGATCGGGGTCCTAGCACAGATACGCAGTATTTT. Translation: CATSRDRGPSTDTQYF.

This chain connects TRBV29-1 to TRBJ1-5, with D perhaps matching TRBD1 (6 bases). The germline V gene has CDR1 SQVTM and CDR2 ANQGSEA. Trimming removed 3 bases at V and 6 bases at J, with 12 bases between. The CDR3 runs to 13 residues. The CDR3 here is CSVEGARGQPQHF. The CDR3 DNA is TGCAGCGTTGAGGGGGCGCGGGGTCAGCCCCAGCATTTT.

The rearrangement joins TRBV5-1 to TRBJ1-1; TRBD1 matches 12 bases. The CDR3 loop spans 17 amino acids. V shed 2 bases, J shed 4 bases, and the junction held 9 bases outside the gene matches. Per the germline V gene, CDR1 is SGHRS and CDR2 is YFSETQ. CDR3 nucleotide sequence: TGCGCCAGCAGCTTTAATCCGGGACAGGGGGCGCGCACTGAAGCTTTCTTT. It is translated as CASSFNPGQGARTEAFF. Based on the CDR3 plus reference TRBV5-1 and TRBJ1-1, the full variable domain is KAGVTQTPRYLIKTRGQQVTLSCSPISGHRSVSWYQQTPGQGLQFLFEYFSETQRNKGNFPGRFSGRQFSNSRSEMNVSTLELGDSALYLCASSFNPGQGARTEAFFGQGTRLTVV.